These 18 T cell receptor beta chains came from one sample sequenced in a study of T cell repertoires in cytomegalovirus infection. These TCRs' antigens remain unknown. TCRdb processed the reads anew with MiXCR; each CDR3 protein has one entry. This sample yields roughly 990,000 distinct CDR3 sequences, of which roughly 30% are seen a single time; around an eighth belongs to the top ten. The source was cultured CD8+ T cells from PBMCs, collected from culture after CMV antigen stimulation. The receptor source for this set is a human donor in good health (CMV status not recorded). Some clones in this sample may be carry-over from other donors' samples.

Turning to this clonotype: One junction end disagrees with the germline gene, perhaps due to a read error. This chain joins TRBV12-3 or TRBV12-4 and TRBJ2-3; D tentatively reads TRBD1 or TRBD2 (6 bases each). The CDR3 has 16 amino acids. CDR3 in DNA: TGTGCCAGCAGTTTTTTTTCGGGGGCTAGCACAGATGCGCAGTATTTT. It specifies CASSFFSGASTDAQYF.

This clonotype is a singleton in its sample. The chain joins TRBV7-9 to TRBJ1-1; the D gene is possibly TRBD1 (5 bases). The ends were cut back, 5 bases at V and 0 bases at J, with 7 bases in the middle. Germline assignment: CDR1 SEHNR and CDR2 FQNEAQ (reference sequence). The CDR3 is 13 amino acids. The CDR3 coding sequence is TGTGCCAGCAGCCGGGACGTGAACACTGAAGCTTTCTTT. It encodes CASSRDVNTEAFF.

This chain uses TRBV6-2 or TRBV6-3 with TRBJ2-3; TRBD2 agrees at 13 bases. Germline CDR1 is MNHEY and CDR2 is SVGEGT. The CDR3 has 21 amino acids. V was pared by 2 bases and J by 3 bases, with 17 bases of the junction left unmatched. The CDR3 region has the DNA TGTGCCAGCAGTTACCCTGGACTAGCGGGGGCGATGGATGCTTTAACAGATACGCAGTATTTT. Protein: CASSYPGLAGAMDALTDTQYF.

Only a few counts were recorded for this clonotype. The chain links TRBV28 to TRBJ2-7; D is uncertain. Germline CDR1 is MDHEN and CDR2 is SYDVKM. This CDR3 region has 12 residues. V lost 5 bases to trimming and J lost 3 bases, with 8 bases between them. The CDR3 loop is CASSTDLYEQYV. CDR3 DNA: TGTGCCAGCAGTACGGACCTCTACGAGCAGTACGTC.

The V and J genes are TRBV19 and TRBJ1-6; maybe TRBD1 (5 bases). The CDR3 is 15 residues long. Germline loops: CDR1 LNHDA, CDR2 SQIVND (reference sequence). The ends were cut back, 2 bases at V and 9 bases at J, with 14 bases in the middle. As DNA, the CDR3 is TGTGCCAGTAGTATAAAAGGGGACCTCTTTTCACCCCTCCACTTT. Protein product: CASSIKGDLFSPLHF.

V is TRBV9 and J is TRBJ1-1; D not resolved. Trimming left V 0 bases short and J 6 bases short, with 12 bases between. The germline gives CDR1 SGDLS, CDR2 YYNGEE. This CDR3 is built from 14 residues. CDR3 nucleotide sequence: TGTGCCAGCAGCGTAGGTCGATTCGGCCCTGAAGCTTTCTTT. This encodes CASSVGRFGPEAFF.

The CDR3 bases are TGCAGTGCTAGAGATGGGAGGGGGGTCTATTATGGCTACACCTTC. This encodes CSARDGRGVYYGYTF. The V and J genes are TRBV20-1 and TRBJ1-2, with TRBD1 as a possible D gene (6 bases). In germline, CDR1 is DFQATT, CDR2 SNEGSKA (reference sequence). This CDR3 spans 15 amino acids. V lost 0 bases and J 5 bases, leaving 16 bases between the germline ends.

V usage is TRBV4-1 and J usage is TRBJ1-2; D perhaps matches TRBD1 (5 bases). Germline loops: CDR1 MGHRA, CDR2 YSYEKL. There are 16 residues in the CDR3. The ends were cut back, 1 base at V and 2 bases at J, with 14 bases in the middle. The CDR3 sequence: CASSQALGGDNYGYTF. The CDR3 DNA is TGCGCCAGCAGCCAAGCCCTAGGAGGGGACAACTATGGCTACACCTTC.

This clonotype has more than one count but fewer than ten. This sequence joins TRBV7-6 and TRBJ2-7, with 7 positions matching TRBD1. After removal of 4 bases from V and 2 bases from J, the junction contained 11 bases not matched to a gene. CDR1 is SGHVS, CDR2 FNYEAQ, per germline. This CDR3 has 16 residues. The CDR3 DNA sequence: TGTGCCAGCAGCTCAACAGGAATAACAGGGGCCTACGAGCAGTACTTC. Protein sequence: CASSSTGITGAYEQYF.

The V call is TRBV7-9, the J call TRBJ2-1; 11 nucleotides align to TRBD1. The germline V gene has CDR1 SEHNR and CDR2 FQNEAQ (reference sequence). The CDR3 has 16 amino acids. The V segment lost 5 bases and the J segment 0 bases; nucleotides outside the gene matches: 3. The CDR3 here is CASSPGTGGSYNEQFF. CDR3 sequence (DNA): TGTGCCAGCAGCCCCGGGACAGGGGGCTCCTACAATGAGCAGTTCTTC.

The rearrangement joins TRBV24-1 to TRBJ2-1; D unclear. The V gene's germline CDR1 is KGHDR and CDR2 SFDVKD. The CDR3 has 14 amino acids. Trimming cost V 3 bases and J 7 bases, with 12 bases left between them. The CDR3 nucleotides read TGTGCCACCAGTGATAAATTGCCGCTGAATGAGCAGTTCTTC. Translating it yields CATSDKLPLNEQFF.

The rearrangement links TRBV4-1 to TRBJ1-5; D ambiguous. This CDR3 spans 16 amino acids. Germline V lookup: CDR1 MGHRA, CDR2 YSYEKL. V lost 0 bases and J lost 2, with 11 bases in between. In DNA form, the CDR3 reads TGCGCCAGCAGCCAAGAGCGGGGTTCCGGCAATCAGCCCCAGCATTTT. Translation gives CASSQERGSGNQPQHF.

This clonotype was recorded a few times. The genes are TRBV27 and TRBJ2-7, with D perhaps matching TRBD2 (6 bases). CDR1 is MNHEY and CDR2 is SMNVEV in the germline V gene (reference sequence). This CDR3 has 18 residues. The ends were cut back, 0 bases at V and 0 bases at J, with 18 bases in the middle. The CDR3 is CASSLSVPNRDFSYEQYF. DNA of the CDR3: TGTGCCAGCAGTTTATCGGTCCCTAACCGGGACTTCTCCTACGAGCAGTACTTC.

The chain combines TRBV5-5 with TRBJ2-3; tentatively, D is TRBD2 (6 bases). The V gene lost 4 bases and the J gene lost 2 bases, with 11 bases spanning the gap. The germline gives CDR1 SGHKS, CDR2 YYEKEE (reference sequence). This CDR3 comprises 14 residues. The CDR3 DNA is TGTGCCAGCAGCCGGGACTGGCTCACAGATACGCAGTATTTT. Its translation is CASSRDWLTDTQYF.

V gene TRBV24-1 combines with J gene TRBJ2-7; unclear D gene. V dropped 2 bases and J dropped 5 bases, with 12 bases sitting between them. The germline V gene has CDR1 KGHDR and CDR2 SFDVKD. The CDR3 spans 14 residues. The CDR3 sequence is CATSDSGHKDEQYF. The CDR3 coding sequence is TGTGCCACCAGTGATTCTGGGCACAAGGACGAGCAGTACTTC.

The table lists this clonotype with a few counts. V gene TRBV12-3 or TRBV12-4 combines with J gene TRBJ2-2, with TRBD2 matching 7 bases. The V gene end was trimmed by 5 bases and the J gene end by 4 bases; junction bases not matched to a gene: 10. CDR3 length equals 16 residues. DNA for the CDR3: TGTGCCAGCAGTCTCCGACTAGCTGGTTCCACCGGGGAGCTGTTTTTT. The encoded protein is CASSLRLAGSTGELFF.

The chain carries TRBV15 and TRBJ2-5, with TRBD1 matching over 10 bases. The CDR3 sequence is 15 residues long. V trimming: 0 bases; J trimming: 4 bases; junction bases outside the gene matches: 2. Germline CDR1 LNHNV, CDR2 YYDKDF (reference sequence). CDR3 DNA: TGTGCCACCAGCAGAGAGACAGGGGGCGGAGAGACCCAGTACTTC. It codes for CATSRETGGGETQYF. The variable domain in full, completed from reference TRBV15 and TRBJ2-5, reads DAMVIQNPRYQVTQFGKPVTLSCSQTLNHNVMYWYQQKSSQAPKLLFHYYDKDFNNEADTPDNFQSRRPNTSFCFLDIRSPGLGDTAMYLCATSRETGGGETQYFGPGTRLLVL.

The chain combines TRBV2 with TRBJ1-5, with 9 nucleotides matching TRBD1. Unmatched junction bases numbered 4, after V lost 1 base and J lost 6 bases. The CDR3 contains 15 residues. Germline CDR1 SNHLY, CDR2 FYNNEI. In DNA, the CDR3 is TGTGCCAGCAGTGAAGACAGGGGGCTCGGTCAGCCCCAGCATTTT. It translates to CASSEDRGLGQPQHF.